A selection of T cell receptor beta chains follows, all from one sample in a study of T cells in localized non-small cell lung cancer. Data came from immunoSEQ multiplex PCR; TCRdb stores just in-frame clones and leaves some out. The repertoire holds over 20,000 clones, with approximately 88% as singletons. The sequencing used peripheral blood mononuclear cells, collected before any cancer treatment. The receptors derive from a male donor at least 60 years old with stage II lung adenocarcinoma. Each CDR3 is given with its conserved first and last residue. The D gene is left open where the match is weak. Size is stated for part of the rows, as once, few or many counts, or as a class when the clone is expanded.

d_call,j_call,clone_size,v_call,cdr3_nt,cdr3_aa
TRBD2,TRBJ2-7,.,TRBV7-2,TGTGCCAGCAGCACCACTAGCGGGAGTCGTTGGCAGTACTTC,CASSTTSGSRWQYF
TRBD1,TRBJ1-2,.,TRBV15,TGTGCCACCAGCAGAGATTACGGACAGGGAACCTATGGCTACACCTTC,CATSRDYGQGTYGYTF
.,TRBJ2-5,.,TRBV7-9,TGTGCCAGCAGCCAAGGGGGGGTGTATAGCCAAGAGACCCAGTACTTC,CASSQGGVYSQETQYF
TRBD2,TRBJ2-6,.,TRBV28,TGTGCCAGCAGGCCGGGGGGCTCTGGGGCCAACGTCCTGACTTTC,CASRPGGSGANVLTF
TRBD2,TRBJ2-5,.,TRBV28,TGTGCCAGCAGTTTAATGAGGGGACTAGCGGGAAGGGAGACCCAGTACTTC,CASSLMRGLAGRETQYF
.,TRBJ1-1,.,TRBV5-6,TGTGCCAGCAGCTTAGGGTACGGGACTGAAGCTTTCTTT,CASSLGYGTEAFF
TRBD1,TRBJ1-5,.,TRBV7-9,TGTGCCAGCAGCCCAGACCCGTATAGGGGACAGGGAGGCAATCAGCCCCAGCATTTT,CASSPDPYRGQGGNQPQHF
TRBD1,TRBJ1-3,.,TRBV19,TGTGCCAGTAGTTCTACAGGGGGCAGAGGAAACACCATATATTTT,CASSSTGGRGNTIYF
TRBD2,TRBJ2-2,.,TRBV9,TGTGCCAGCAGCGTAGAGGGGCTAGCGGGGAACACCGGGGAGCTGTTTTTT,CASSVEGLAGNTGELFF
TRBD1,TRBJ1-2,.,TRBV29-1,TGCAGCGCCAGGGACAGAAGAACTAACTATGGCTACACCTTC,CSARDRRTNYGYTF
.,TRBJ1-5,.,TRBV28,TGTGCCACCGACCCGGGGGGGCGGAGGCCCCAGCATTTT,CATDPGGRRPQHF
TRBD1,TRBJ2-7,.,TRBV28,TGTGCCAGCAGCCACAGGGGTTTCGAGCAGTACTTC,CASSHRGFEQYF
.,TRBJ1-4,.,TRBV6-1,TGTGCCAGCAAGGACGGACCCTTTAATGAAAAACTGTTTTTT,CASKDGPFNEKLFF
.,TRBJ2-2,.,TRBV6-1,TGTGCCAGCAGACCTGAGCGGGACACCGGGGAGCTGTTTTTT,CASRPERDTGELFF
.,TRBJ1-5,.,TRBV10-3,TGTGCCCCACCAGGGACAAAATCCCCTTTCTCTCAGCCCCAGCATTTT,CAPPGTKSPFSQPQHF
.,TRBJ1-2,.,TRBV15,TGTGCCACCAGCAGAGAAGGCATTACGGGCTACACCTTC,CATSREGITGYTF
TRBD2,TRBJ2-2,.,TRBV18,TGTGCCAGCTCACCAGGTGTCAGGGCGGGAGCCGGGGAGCTGTTTTTT,CASSPGVRAGAGELFF
.,TRBJ1-4,.,TRBV6-6,TGTGCCAGCAGCTACGGCCGGATTGCAGCTAATGAAAAACTGTTTTTT,CASSYGRIAANEKLFF
.,TRBJ1-1,.,TRBV2,TGTGCCAGCAGTGGGGGATTTGCTGAAGCTTTCTTT,CASSGGFAEAFF
.,TRBJ1-2,few,TRBV10-3,TGTGCCACCAGGGCGGATGGCTACACCTTC,CATRADGYTF
.,TRBJ2-1,.,TRBV2,TGTGCCAGCAGTGAAACGGGTTACAATGAGCAGTTCTTC,CASSETGYNEQFF
TRBD2,TRBJ2-7,medium-sized,TRBV7-9,TGTGCTACCGGGACTAGCGCCGACTACGAGCAGTACTTC,CATGTSADYEQYF
.,TRBJ2-5,.,TRBV6-6,TGTGCCAGCCTACGCGGAATACAAGAGACCCAGTACTTC,CASLRGIQETQYF
.,TRBJ2-1,.,TRBV7-9,TGTGCCAGCAGCCACGGGACCGGCAGGGGTGAGCAGTTCTTC,CASSHGTGRGEQFF
TRBD2,TRBJ2-1,.,TRBV4-1,TGCGCCAGCAGCCCGGGAGGAGGGCTAGCGGGAGGGCCCGGGTCCTACAATGAGCAGTTCTTC,CASSPGGGLAGGPGSYNEQFF
TRBD2,TRBJ2-1,.,TRBV28,TGTGCCAGCAGTTTCGGACTAGCGGGAGGTCACAATGAGCAGTTCTTC,CASSFGLAGGHNEQFF
TRBD2,TRBJ2-1,.,TRBV19,TGTGCCAGTAGTATCTGGTCGGCTAGCGGGAACAATGAGCAGTTCTTC,CASSIWSASGNNEQFF
.,TRBJ1-6,.,TRBV28,TGTGCCAGCAGTTTATACGGCCAGGGCCGCAGGGATTCACCCCTCCACTTT,CASSLYGQGRRDSPLHF
TRBD2,TRBJ2-1,.,TRBV5-1,TGCGCCAGCAGCTTAACTAGCGGGAGGGCCTATGAGCAGTTCTTC,CASSLTSGRAYEQFF
.,TRBJ2-1,.,TRBV27,TGTGCCAGCAGTCCACCACGGGGCAGGGGCTCCTACAATGAGCAGTTCTTC,CASSPPRGRGSYNEQFF
TRBD2,TRBJ2-2,.,TRBV6-4,TGTGCCAGCAGTGAGGCGGGAGGTACCGGGGAGCTGTTTTTT,CASSEAGGTGELFF